This T cell receptor beta chain was observed in a study of blood T cell repertoires in COVID-19. The wider study: Sources were T cells, B-cell-depleted T cells, or PBMCs; the material itself was cDNA or gDNA.

Data came from immunoSEQ multiplex PCR; TCRdb stores just in-frame clones and leaves some out. The sample holds roughly 200,000 clones, just over 85% seen once. The CDR3 is 14 residues long. Germline assignment: CDR1 GTSNPN and CDR2 SVGIG (reference sequence). V lost 5 bases and J 5 bases, leaving 15 bases between the germline ends. The chain recombines TRBV30 with TRBJ2-2, with a possible D match to TRBD2 (5 bases). This TCR derives from a woman between 35 and 50 years old with acute COVID-19. Sequencing used PBMCs or T cells enriched from blood (not recorded which). CDR3 protein: CAWAKGVGTGELFF. In nucleotides, the CDR3 is TGTGCCTGGGCCAAGGGAGTCGGGACCGGGGAGCTGTTTTTT.